A single sample gave rise to the 14 T cell receptor beta chains below, sequenced in a study of identical twins. One entry per CDR3 protein, called by TCRdb with MiXCR from the 5' RACE reads. The sample consists of 700,000 or so distinct CDR3 sequences, 21% of them appearing once. The same sample was also studied in work on T cells expressing NK-cell markers.

The sample consisted of PBMCs. These receptors were collected from a woman aged 18-30 years in good health.

This clonotype was recorded many times. The rearrangement uses TRBV3-1 and TRBJ1-1; 9 positions match TRBD1. CDR1 and CDR2 (germline): LGHDT, YNNKEL (reference sequence). There are 15 residues in the CDR3. V was clipped by 3 bases and J by 5 bases; unmatched bases: 7. Written as DNA, the CDR3 is TGTGCCAGCAGCCAGTCGTGGACAGGGGAGACTGAAGCTTTCTTT. Its translation: CASSQSWTGETEAFF.

The chain uses TRBV7-6 and TRBJ2-7; D is possibly TRBD1 (6 bases). CDR1 and CDR2 (germline): SGHVS, FNYEAQ. Trimming cost V 3 bases and J 1 base, with 22 bases left between them. The CDR3 runs 18 residues. CDR3 region: CASSFEVAGTRGSYEQYF. In DNA, the CDR3 is TGTGCCAGCAGCTTTGAGGTCGCCGGGACAAGGGGGTCCTACGAGCAGTACTTC.

V is TRBV6-5 and J is TRBJ2-1, with D maybe TRBD1 (6 bases). The CDR3 sequence is 12 residues long. Germline CDR1 is MNHEY and CDR2 is SVGAGI. V was cut by 2 bases and J by 14 bases, with 13 bases left in between. CDR3 DNA sequence: TGTGCCAGCAGTTACAAACAGGGTGTCAAGTTCTTC. Translating gives CASSYKQGVKFF.

The gene calls are TRBV7-2 and TRBJ2-1; D possibly uses TRBD1 or TRBD2 (5 bases each). The length of the CDR3 is 14 residues. The V end was cut by 5 bases, the J end by 5 bases, with 13 bases between. Germline CDR1 SGHTA, CDR2 FQGNSA. CDR3 loop: CASSPWTGHNEQFF. CDR3 coding DNA: TGTGCCAGCAGCCCCTGGACGGGGCACAATGAGCAGTTCTTC.

This clonotype was observed at least ten times. The chain links TRBV10-3 to TRBJ1-1; no clear D. CDR1 and CDR2 (germline): ENHRY, SYGVKD. With 7 bases removed from V and 5 bases from J, the gap between germline ends came to 14 bases. This CDR3 comprises 13 residues. The CDR3 sequence: CAITPRTGTEAFF. As DNA, the CDR3 is TGTGCCATCACGCCCAGGACCGGGACTGAAGCTTTCTTT.

This clonotype was counted ten times or more. J is TRBJ2-3 and V is TRBV7-8; a weak D match, TRBD2 (6 bases). Trimming shortened V by 5 bases and J by 4 bases, and 13 bases separated the two germline ends. CDR1 is SGHVS, CDR2 FQNEAQ, per germline. The CDR3 runs to 14 residues. The CDR3 nucleotides are TGTGCCAGCAGCGTCACTAGCTCCCCAGATACGCAGTATTTT. It translates to CASSVTSSPDTQYF.

The rearrangement joins TRBV6-1 to TRBJ2-3, with D tentatively TRBD2 (5 bases). Between the trimmed V and J ends, which lost 11 bases and 2 bases, there was a span of 14 bases. The CDR3 covers 13 residues. CDR1 and CDR2 (germline): MNHNS, SASEGT. Here the CDR3 reads CAATGFHTDTQYF. The CDR3 coding sequence is TGTGCCGCAACGGGGTTCCACACAGATACGCAGTATTTT.

This chain joins TRBV20-1 and TRBJ2-2; a possible D gene is TRBD1 (5 bases). The germline V and J ends were trimmed by 3 bases and 1 base, with 12 bases remaining between them. Germline V gives CDR1 DFQATT, CDR2 SNEGSKA (reference sequence). The CDR3 totals 15 residues. CDR3 sequence reads: CSARRQGENTGELFF. Here the CDR3 DNA reads TGCAGTGCTAGGCGGCAGGGCGAGAACACCGGGGAGCTGTTTTTT.

This clonotype came up a few times. V usage is TRBV7-2 and J usage is TRBJ2-5; either TRBD1 or TRBD2 may fit D (5 bases each). There are 15 residues in the CDR3. V was clipped by 4 bases and J by 4 bases, with 16 bases between them. Germline V gives CDR1 SGHTA, CDR2 FQGNSA. In nucleotides, the CDR3 is TGTGCCAGCAGCTGGGGGACCGCCCAAGCAGAGACCCAGTACTTC. As protein: CASSWGTAQAETQYF.

The chain is built from TRBV11-2 and TRBJ2-2, with unresolved D. Germline V lookup: CDR1 SGHAT, CDR2 FQNNGV. The CDR3 length is 13 residues. V lost 2 bases, J lost 8 bases, and 9 bases lay in between. The DNA for the CDR3 is TGTGCCAGCAGCTTATCGGAGCCTGGGGAGCTGTTTTTT. Translated, it gives CASSLSEPGELFF.

The chain couples TRBV6-5 to TRBJ1-2; a possible D gene is TRBD1 (6 bases). Germline CDR1 and CDR2: MNHEY and SVGAGI. V was cut by 4 bases and J by 8 bases, with 17 bases left in between. This CDR3 region has 14 residues. The CDR3 nucleotides read TGTGCCAGCAGTTCCTACAGGGAAACTGAAGGCTACACCTTC. This encodes CASSSYRETEGYTF.

The chain uses TRBV5-1 and TRBJ2-5; maybe TRBD1 (6 bases). The CDR3 consists of 14 residues. Between the trimmed V and J ends, which lost 1 base and 5 bases, there was a span of 12 bases. Germline values: CDR1 SGHRS, CDR2 YFSETQ. CDR3 DNA: TGCGCCAGCAGCTTGAAGTCAGGGGATGAGACCCAGTACTTC. It encodes CASSLKSGDETQYF.

The chain has TRBV20-1 and TRBJ1-5; possibly TRBD1 for D (6 bases). In germline, CDR1 is DFQATT, CDR2 SNEGSKA (reference sequence). V was clipped by 4 bases and J by 6 bases, with 10 bases between them. The CDR3 sequence is 12 residues long. The CDR3 sequence is CSAKEGGQPQHF. In DNA form, the CDR3 reads TGCAGTGCTAAGGAGGGGGGTCAGCCCCAGCATTTT.

This clonotype was counted between two and nine times. The chain links TRBV6-1 to TRBJ2-1, with D possibly TRBD1 on 6 matching bases. V was cut by 5 bases and J by 3 bases, with 17 bases left in between. CDR3 length: 16 residues. The germline gives CDR1 MNHNS, CDR2 SASEGT. The CDR3 bases are TGTGCCAGCAGTCAAAGACAGGACCTCTACTACAATGAGCAGTTCTTC. It codes for CASSQRQDLYYNEQFF.